Given below is one TCR beta chain in context. Its antigen is currently unknown. This sample is drawn from a study of Tregs in tolerant kidney transplant recipients. Broader study findings: Tolerant patients' donor-specific Tregs expanded beyond overall Tregs, suggesting antigen-driven growth. No direct test of biological reproducibility was done here.

Related graft donors supplied nonmyeloablative bone marrow transplants, and mixed chimerism was transient. Unstimulated Tregs (CD4+CD25+CD127-) and CD4+CD25- non-Tregs were sorted from PBMCs. Produced via immunoSEQ multiplex PCR; TCRdb's table is partial and in-frame only. There are 75,000 to 100,000 clones in the sample; approximately 93% occur only once, and about 1.5% lies in the top ten. Looked up from germline, CDR1 is SGHTA and CDR2 is FQGNSA. V gave up 5 bases and J gave up 5 bases; unmatched junction bases: 17. The CDR3 length is 17 residues. This receptor was obtained from a human patient who received a combined kidney and bone marrow transplant. Some T cells may have come from the graft donor. Sequencing was performed on CD4+ T cells from blood (PBMCs), taken 12 months after the transplant. This chain links TRBV7-2 with TRBJ1-2; the match to TRBD1 covers 7 bases. The CDR3 DNA is TGTGCCAGCAGCCCCAGGGGGGTCCCCCTCTTTAAGTATGGCTACACCTTC. Its protein is CASSPRGVPLFKYGYTF. The complete variable domain, with remaining parts taken from reference TRBV7-2 and TRBJ1-2, reads GAGVSQSPSNKVTEKGKDVELRCDPISGHTALYWYRQSLGQGLEFLIYFQGNSAPDKSGLPSDRFSAERTGGSVSTLTIQRTQQEDSAVYLCASSPRGVPLFKYGYTFGSGTRLTVV.